These 20 T cell receptor beta chains share one sample of origin, sequenced in a study of T cells in Graves' hyperthyroidism and ophthalmopathy. RNA transcripts were the template for amplifying TCR beta CDR3 regions. Using the HTBI primer set, a first-round RT-PCR was run on the TCR CDR3. TCRdb itself ran the multiplex PCR reads through MiXCR, one entry per CDR3 protein. The table includes a few hundred thousand distinct CDR3 sequences, about a fifth detected once. The source material was blood. Receptors originate from a man aged 18 to 30 with Graves' ophthalmopathy.

This clonotype has only a few counts. The V call is TRBV27, the J call TRBJ2-7; D may be TRBD1 (6 bases). The V end was cut by 7 bases, the J end by 5 bases, with 9 bases between. Germline V CDR1 and CDR2: MNHEY, SMNVEV (reference sequence). The CDR3 loop spans 11 amino acids. The CDR3 region is CASTSGDEQYF. CDR3 nucleotide sequence: TGTGCCAGCACCTCAGGGGACGAGCAGTACTTC.

This clonotype was recorded many times. The J gene is TRBJ2-1, the V gene TRBV7-3; TRBD1 agrees at 8 bases. Germline-derived CDR1 and CDR2 are SGHTA and FQGTGA. V gave up 3 bases and J gave up 4 bases; unmatched junction bases: 5. The CDR3 consists of 15 residues. The CDR3 DNA is TGTGCCAGCAGCTTGATAGGACAGGGATACAATGAGCAGTTCTTC. Amino acids: CASSLIGQGYNEQFF.

This clonotype was seen ten or more times. The rearrangement links TRBV29-1 to TRBJ1-5; D perhaps matches TRBD1 (6 bases). This CDR3 spans 13 amino acids. The V end was cut by 4 bases, the J end by 5 bases, with 12 bases between. The V gene's germline CDR1 is SQVTM and CDR2 ANQGSEA. The CDR3 DNA is TGCAGCGTTGTTGACAGGCTTGATCAGCCCCAGCATTTT. It specifies CSVVDRLDQPQHF.

This clonotype was seen a few times. Here the CDR3 DNA reads TGTGCCAGCAGCTCTCTTGGCGGGGCCGACAATGAGCAGTTCTTC. This gives the protein CASSSLGGADNEQFF. This chain joins TRBV7-9 and TRBJ2-1; TRBD2 might be the D (6 bases). This CDR3 region has 15 residues. V gave up 4 bases and J gave up 5 bases, with 15 bases separating them. The germline V gene encodes CDR1 SEHNR and CDR2 FQNEAQ (reference sequence).

The table lists this clonotype with a few counts. This sequence joins TRBV27 and TRBJ2-7; 8 bases line up with TRBD1. The J segment lost 3 bases and the V segment lost 5 bases, leaving 12 bases of the junction unmatched. Germline V gene data show CDR1 as MNHEY and CDR2 as SMNVEV (reference sequence). The length of the CDR3 is 16 residues. CDR3 loop: CASSISWTGQFYEQYF. The CDR3 DNA follows: TGTGCCAGCAGTATCTCTTGGACAGGGCAATTCTACGAGCAGTACTTC.

This clonotype was observed a single time. This rearrangement joins TRBV2 to TRBJ1-1; TRBD1 matches 11 bases. With V trimmed by 7 bases and J by 4 bases, 2 bases remained unmatched. Germline loops: CDR1 SNHLY, CDR2 FYNNEI. CDR3 size: 13 residues. The CDR3 DNA reads as TGTGCCAGCAACGGACAGGGGGCCACTGAAGCTTTCTTT. Its translation: CASNGQGATEAFF.

This clonotype has only a few counts. CDR3 residues: CASSLGGQGVRSYEQYF. CDR3 bases: TGCGCCAGCAGCTTGGGGGGACAGGGAGTGAGGTCCTACGAGCAGTACTTC. The chain joins TRBV5-1 to TRBJ2-7; 9 bases are a match to TRBD1. This CDR3 comprises 17 residues. Per germline, CDR1 SGHRS and CDR2 YFSETQ. The V and J ends lost 0 bases and 1 base, in that order; junction bases with no gene match: 8.

In regard to this clonotype: A much larger clone lies a single base off, so this may be a read error. The J gene is TRBJ1-2, the V gene TRBV28, with a weak D call TRBD1 (5 bases). The CDR3 spans 15 residues. V shed 6 bases and J shed 7 bases, with 21 bases lying between them. Germline lookup yields CDR1 MDHEN and CDR2 SYDVKM. CDR3 coding DNA: TGTGCCAGCAGAATCCGAGAGACCGGGGGTGTTGGCTACACCTTC. Translated, it gives CASRIRETGGVGYTF.

There are many counts of this clonotype. This chain joins TRBV11-2 and TRBJ2-1; 7 bases are a match to TRBD1. CDR3 size: 13 residues. Germline CDR1 and CDR2: SGHAT and FQNNGV. With 6 bases clipped from V and 8 bases from J, the junction kept 7 bases outside the gene matches. The CDR3 spells CASRNTGADEQFF. The CDR3 DNA reads TGTGCCAGCAGAAATACAGGGGCGGATGAGCAGTTCTTC. The whole variable domain, remainder taken from reference TRBV11-2 and TRBJ2-1, is EAGVAQSPRYKIIEKRQSVAFWCNPISGHATLYWYQQILGQGPKLLIQFQNNGVVDDSQLPKDRFSAERLKGVDSTLKIQPAKLEDSAVYLCASRNTGADEQFFGPGTRLTVL.

This clonotype has only a few counts. The rearrangement joins TRBV2 to TRBJ2-7; weak D call: TRBD1 (5 bases). Germline V CDR1 and CDR2: SNHLY, FYNNEI. The germline V and J ends were trimmed by 6 bases and 5 bases, with 8 bases remaining between them. The CDR3 runs 11 residues. CDR3 amino acids: CASRGEDEQYF. The CDR3 DNA reads TGTGCCAGCAGAGGGGAAGACGAGCAGTACTTC.

This clonotype was found many times. The chain recombines TRBV7-6 with TRBJ1-6, with D hard to call. Deletions cut 3 bases from V and 9 bases from J, with 6 bases between. This CDR3 comprises 12 residues. CDR1 and CDR2 from the germline V gene are SGHVS and FNYEAQ. The CDR3 nucleotides are TGTGCCAGCAGCTTCGTGGGTTCACCCCTCCACTTT. Residues: CASSFVGSPLHF. Full variable domain (rest looked up from reference TRBV7-6 and TRBJ1-6): GAGVSQSPRYKVTKRGQDVALRCDPISGHVSLYWYRQALGQGPEFLTYFNYEAQQDKSGLPNDRFSAERPEGSISTLTIQRTEQRDSAMYRCASSFVGSPLHFGNGTRLTVT.

Ten or more counts support this clonotype. V is TRBV20-1 and J is TRBJ2-5; a weak D match, TRBD1 (5 bases). This CDR3 has 11 amino acids. Germline lookup yields CDR1 DFQATT and CDR2 SNEGSKA (reference sequence). Trimming took 5 bases from V and 5 from J, leaving 9 bases between them. CDR3 nucleotide sequence: TGCAGTGCTCACAAGGGGGAGACCCAGTACTTC. It is translated as CSAHKGETQYF.

The table lists this clonotype with many counts. The V gene is TRBV2, the J gene TRBJ1-1; D perhaps matches TRBD1 (5 bases). Trimming removed 8 bases from V and 2 bases from J, with 12 bases in between. Germline lookup yields CDR1 SNHLY and CDR2 FYNNEI. This CDR3 has 13 residues. The CDR3 DNA reads TGTGCCAGCCAACCCGACAGTAACACTGAAGCTTTCTTT. It codes for CASQPDSNTEAFF.

This clonotype showed up many times. The V call is TRBV12-3 or TRBV12-4, the J call TRBJ1-2; D is unresolved. The V end was cut by 5 bases, the J end by 6 bases, with 16 bases between. This CDR3 region has 14 residues. For the CDR3, the DNA is TGTGCCAGCAGTACAGTTTATTTGTGGAATGGCTACACCTTC. Its protein is CASSTVYLWNGYTF.

J is TRBJ2-1 and V is TRBV20-1; D possibly matches TRBD1 or TRBD2 (5 bases each). V was clipped by 3 bases and J by 3 bases, with 21 bases between them. CDR3 size: 17 residues. Germline V gene lookup returns CDR1 DFQATT and CDR2 SNEGSKA (reference sequence). CDR3 bases: TGCAGTGCTAGTCCGACCCTCGGGACGCCCTTCTACAATGAGCAGTTCTTC. This encodes CSASPTLGTPFYNEQFF.

This clonotype was counted at least ten times. The V gene is TRBV7-8, the J gene TRBJ1-6, with D hard to call. Trimming removed 5 bases from V and 8 bases from J, with 19 bases in between. This CDR3 is 16 amino acids long. Germline-derived CDR1 and CDR2 are SGHVS and FQNEAQ. CDR3 coding DNA: TGTGCCAGCAGCCTTGATGTGGCCGGTGATGATTCACCCCTCCACTTT. This codes for CASSLDVAGDDSPLHF.

V is TRBV7-9 and J is TRBJ2-3; TRBD1 agrees at 9 bases. V dropped 9 bases and J dropped 4; count of bases not matched to a gene: 11. Germline CDR1 reads SEHNR; CDR2 reads FQNEAQ (reference sequence). This CDR3 has 15 residues. CDR3 in amino acids: CASTDRGGTADTQYF. DNA of the CDR3: TGTGCCAGTACCGACAGGGGGGGCACCGCAGATACGCAGTATTTT.

This clonotype was seen at least ten times. The chain carries TRBV11-2 and TRBJ1-6; 7 bases map to TRBD1. Trimming took 6 bases from V and 0 from J; bases not matched to a gene: 8. The CDR3 has 17 amino acids. Germline V gene sequence: CDR1 SGHAT, CDR2 FQNNGV. This CDR3 is CASRRGDSSSYNSPLHF. The DNA of the CDR3 is TGTGCCAGCAGGCGGGGGGACAGCAGCTCCTATAATTCACCCCTCCACTTT. The full variable domain, completed using reference TRBV11-2 and TRBJ1-6, is EAGVAQSPRYKIIEKRQSVAFWCNPISGHATLYWYQQILGQGPKLLIQFQNNGVVDDSQLPKDRFSAERLKGVDSTLKIQPAKLEDSAVYLCASRRGDSSSYNSPLHFGNGTRLTVT.

The chain carries TRBV4-3 and TRBJ1-4, with D possibly matching TRBD1 (5 bases). The CDR3 has 15 amino acids. V was clipped by 8 bases and J by 5 bases, with 18 bases between them. In germline, CDR1 is LGHNA, CDR2 YSLEER. The CDR3 region has the DNA TGCGCCAGCGCCCCGGACCCCCGACAGAATGAAAAACTGTTTTTT. This translates into CASAPDPRQNEKLFF.

This clonotype was recorded at least ten times. The chain is built from TRBV20-1 and TRBJ2-7; 7 bases map to TRBD1. V lost 0 bases and J lost 4; bases outside the gene matches: 0. The CDR3 sequence is 12 residues long. Germline assignment: CDR1 DFQATT and CDR2 SNEGSKA (reference sequence). CDR3 DNA sequence: TGCAGTGCTAGAGACAGGGGGTACGAGCAGTACTTC. It specifies CSARDRGYEQYF.